What follows are 22 T cell receptor beta chains derived from one specimen sequenced in a study of shared clonotypes between healthy human individuals. Clones were sequenced by immunoSEQ multiplex PCR, and TCRdb holds only the in-frame ones, with some missing. This table has hundreds of thousands of clones, roughly 96% appearing once. CD45RO-negative cells were positively selected for CCR7, leaving out terminally differentiated effector memory CD45RA+ cells. The specimen was naive CD8+ T cells sorted from blood. The receptors stem from a woman between 25 and 40 years old in good health.

The chain links TRBV27 to TRBJ1-4; D ambiguous. Germline loops: CDR1 MNHEY, CDR2 SMNVEV (reference sequence). There are 12 residues in the CDR3. Deletions cut 6 bases from V and 4 bases from J, with 6 bases between. CDR3 DNA: TGTGCCAGCAGGGGGAGTAATGAAAAACTGTTTTTT. Amino acid sequence: CASRGSNEKLFF.

J is TRBJ2-7 and V is TRBV14, with D unresolved. The germline V gene has CDR1 SGHDN and CDR2 FVKESK. The V end lost 4 bases, the J end lost 6 bases, and 7 bases lay between the germline ends. This CDR3 contains 11 residues. CDR3 DNA: TGTGCCAGCAGCCCGGGTTTCGAGCAGTACTTC. Translated, it gives CASSPGFEQYF. Filled out from reference TRBV14 and TRBJ2-7, the complete variable domain reads EAGVTQFPSHSVIEKGQTVTLRCDPISGHDNLYWYRRVMGKEIKFLLHFVKESKQDESGMPNNRFLAERTGGTYSTLKVQPAELEDSGVYFCASSPGFEQYFGPGTRLTVT.

The chain joins TRBV5-1 to TRBJ2-2; D could derive from TRBD1 or TRBD2 (6 bases each). The CDR3 covers 15 residues. Per germline, CDR1 SGHRS and CDR2 YFSETQ. V was pared by 6 bases and J by 6 bases, with 18 bases between. CDR3 in DNA: TGCGCCAGCAAGGAGGGGGATTTGAGGGCCGGGGAGCTGTTTTTT. Translation gives CASKEGDLRAGELFF.

The chain links TRBV6-5 to TRBJ1-1; perhaps TRBD1 as D (5 bases). Trimming stripped 9 bases from V and 1 base from J, with 12 bases between. The CDR3 loop spans 13 amino acids. Looked up from germline, CDR1 is MNHEY and CDR2 is SVGAGI. CDR3 DNA sequence: TGTGCCAGTCAGGGTCCGGGGAACACTGAAGCTTTCTTT. Translation gives CASQGPGNTEAFF.

In regard to this clone: The sample contains more than one DNA sequence encoding this CDR3. V usage is TRBV28 and J usage is TRBJ2-5, with D perhaps given as TRBD1 or TRBD2 (5 bases each). The CDR3 sequence is 13 residues long. Between the trimmed V and J ends, which lost 3 bases and 5 bases, there was a span of 10 bases. CDR1 MDHEN and CDR2 SYDVKM come from the germline V gene. The CDR3 reads CASSLGRGETQYF. Here the CDR3 DNA reads TGTGCCAGCAGTTTGGGACGAGGGGAGACCCAGTACTTC. Full variable domain (remainder filled in from reference TRBV28 and TRBJ2-5): DVKVTQSSRYLVKRTGEKVFLECVQDMDHENMFWYRQDPGLGLRLIYFSYDVKMKEKGDIPEGYSVSREKKERFSLILESASTNQTSMYLCASSLGRGETQYFGPGTRLLVL.

The chain links TRBV28 to TRBJ2-7; TRBD1 is a possible D gene (6 bases). Per the germline V gene, CDR1 is MDHEN and CDR2 is SYDVKM. The V and J ends lost 8 bases and 4 bases respectively, with 15 bases between them. The CDR3 contains 13 residues. The CDR3 here is CASDRGQSYEQYF. The DNA for the CDR3 is TGTGCCAGCGATCGAGGACAGTCTTACGAGCAGTACTTC.

The chain uses TRBV27 and TRBJ2-2, with 8 bases aligning to TRBD2. The germline gives CDR1 MNHEY, CDR2 SMNVEV (reference sequence). The CDR3 is 17 residues long. V was clipped by 1 base and J by 1 base; unmatched bases: 5. The CDR3 bases are TGTGCCAGCAGTTTATTTTTCCTAGCGGGGAACACCGGGGAGCTGTTTTTT. This encodes CASSLFFLAGNTGELFF.

The chain recombines TRBV27 with TRBJ2-1; TRBD1 might be the D (7 bases). Trimming removed 5 bases from V and 7 bases from J, with 12 bases in between. The germline V gene has CDR1 MNHEY and CDR2 SMNVEV (reference sequence). The length of the CDR3 is 13 residues. This chain's CDR3 is CASSPGGNNEQFF. In DNA, the CDR3 is TGTGCCAGCAGTCCAGGGGGGAATAATGAGCAGTTCTTC.

This clone appeared once. The rearrangement uses TRBV5-1 and TRBJ2-1; 11 bases map to TRBD2. Germline values: CDR1 SGHRS, CDR2 YFSETQ. Trimming cost V 2 bases and J 8 bases; bases outside gene matches: 6. The length of the CDR3 is 15 residues. CDR3: CASSFTSGSVDEQFF. The CDR3 DNA reads TGCGCCAGCAGCTTCACTAGCGGGAGTGTGGATGAGCAGTTCTTC. The whole variable domain, remainder taken from reference TRBV5-1 and TRBJ2-1, is KAGVTQTPRYLIKTRGQQVTLSCSPISGHRSVSWYQQTPGQGLQFLFEYFSETQRNKGNFPGRFSGRQFSNSRSEMNVSTLELGDSALYLCASSFTSGSVDEQFFGPGTRLTVL.

The CDR3 sequence: CASRIRDRGTGELFF. The CDR3 bases are TGTGCCAGCAGGATCCGGGACCGGGGTACCGGGGAGCTGTTTTTT. V is TRBV7-8 and J is TRBJ2-2; TRBD1 or TRBD2 may be the D gene (5 bases each). This CDR3 contains 15 residues. Germline CDR1 SGHVS, CDR2 FQNEAQ. The V end lost 6 bases, the J end lost 5 bases, and 16 bases lay between the germline ends.

The chain employs TRBV25-1 and TRBJ2-7, with 7 positions matching TRBD1. The CDR3 spans 14 residues. J lost 3 bases, V lost 2 bases, and 4 bases had no gene match. CDR1 and CDR2 (germline): MGHDK, SYGVNS. CDR3 DNA sequence: TGTGCCAGCAGTGAAGCACAGGGGAACTACGAGCAGTACTTC. Translation gives CASSEAQGNYEQYF.

The chain links TRBV9 to TRBJ2-7, with 9 bases lining up with TRBD1. Germline V gives CDR1 SGDLS, CDR2 YYNGEE. Unmatched junction bases numbered 5, after V lost 4 bases and J lost 0 bases. This CDR3 is built from 15 residues. Written as DNA, the CDR3 is TGTGCCAGCAGCCGAGGGACAGGGCCCTCCTACGAGCAGTACTTC. Its protein product is CASSRGTGPSYEQYF.

A note on this clone: Distinct nucleotide sequences in the sample also encode this CDR3. The V gene is TRBV28, the J gene TRBJ2-2, with 7 bases lining up with TRBD1. Trimming took 2 bases from V and 3 from J; bases not matched to a gene: 0. Germline CDR1 is MDHEN and CDR2 is SYDVKM. The CDR3 covers 14 residues. CDR3 nucleotides: TGTGCCAGCAGTTTAACAGGGGACACCGGGGAGCTGTTTTTT. Amino acids: CASSLTGDTGELFF.

V and J are TRBV2 and TRBJ1-6; the D is unclear. V gave up 6 bases and J gave up 7 bases, with 7 bases separating them. Germline assignment: CDR1 SNHLY and CDR2 FYNNEI. There are 12 residues in the CDR3. CDR3 protein: CASRPTNSPLHF. The DNA of the CDR3 is TGTGCCAGCAGGCCGACAAATTCACCCCTCCACTTT.

The chain combines TRBV4-1 with TRBJ2-5; 11 bases agree with TRBD2. The CDR3 loop spans 14 amino acids. Germline CDR1 reads MGHRA; CDR2 reads YSYEKL. The V and J ends lost 1 base and 14 bases, in that order; junction bases with no gene match: 9. The DNA for the CDR3 is TGCGCCAGCAGCCAAGTTTTAGCGGGAGGGGAGGAATACTTC. Encoded protein: CASSQVLAGGEEYF.

This clone was observed a single time. The chain couples TRBV2 to TRBJ2-7; D is perhaps TRBD1 (5 bases). Per the germline V gene, CDR1 is SNHLY and CDR2 is FYNNEI. The CDR3 covers 19 residues. Trimming pared 6 bases from V and 1 base from J, leaving 28 bases between. The CDR3 here is CASSDPRSDPGRLSYEQYF. DNA for the CDR3: TGTGCCAGCAGCGACCCGAGGTCGGACCCAGGGCGCCTATCCTACGAGCAGTACTTC.

The chain links TRBV6-6 to TRBJ2-1; no clear D. CDR3 length: 13 amino acids. Germline-derived CDR1 and CDR2 are MNHNY and SVGAGI (reference sequence). Trimming took off 0 bases at V and 8 bases at J, with 8 bases between the two ends. CDR3 protein: CASSYSNKDEQFF. The CDR3 nucleotides read TGTGCCAGCAGTTACTCGAATAAGGATGAGCAGTTCTTC.

The chain carries TRBV5-4 and TRBJ2-7; TRBD2 matches at 7 bases. This CDR3 is built from 13 residues. Unmatched junction bases numbered 8, after V lost 4 bases and J lost 7 bases. Germline assignment: CDR1 SGHNT and CDR2 YYREEE (reference sequence). The CDR3 sequence is CASSRTGGWEQYF. CDR3 in DNA: TGTGCCAGCAGCCGGACGGGGGGTTGGGAGCAGTACTTC.

The V gene is TRBV6-1, the J gene TRBJ1-6, with D possibly matching TRBD1 (5 bases). V dropped 8 bases and J dropped 7 bases, with 12 bases sitting between them. The germline CDR1 and CDR2 sequences are MNHNS and SASEGT. The CDR3 totals 13 residues. Written as DNA, the CDR3 is TGTGCCAGCTCGGTCAGGGTCAATTCACCCCTCCACTTT. Its protein is CASSVRVNSPLHF.

V usage is TRBV4-1 and J usage is TRBJ2-1; possible D gene TRBD2, 6 bases. The V and J ends lost 4 bases and 10 bases respectively, with 14 bases between them. Germline V gene sequence: CDR1 MGHRA, CDR2 YSYEKL. The CDR3 loop spans 13 amino acids. The CDR3 DNA follows: TGCGCCAGCAGCCTCTGGGGAGGCGGGGAGCAGTTCTTC. Translating gives CASSLWGGGEQFF.

The genes are TRBV6-1 and TRBJ2-1; D uncertain. This CDR3 has 12 residues. Trimming took 3 bases from V and 10 from J, leaving 10 bases between them. Germline V gives CDR1 MNHNS, CDR2 SASEGT. The CDR3 DNA is TGTGCCAGCAGTGACGAACCCAGGGAGCAGTTCTTC. As protein: CASSDEPREQFF.

V and J are TRBV5-1 and TRBJ1-4; 8 positions agree with TRBD1. The V gene end was trimmed by 10 bases and the J gene end by 10 bases; junction bases not matched to a gene: 36. CDR1 is SGHRS and CDR2 is YFSETQ in the germline V gene. The CDR3 has 21 residues. The CDR3 loop reads CAGPNTRQQRATGAVSGKLFF. The CDR3 DNA reads TGCGCCGGCCCCAACACCCGCCAGCAGCGGGCGACAGGGGCTGTTTCAGGAAAACTGTTTTTT.